Following are 6 T cell receptor beta chains from one sample sequenced in a study of vaccination and CD4 T cells after COVID-19. The Oncomine TCR Beta short-read assay was applied to DNA of cultured CD4+ T cells. TCRdb ran MiXCR on the PCR reads and lists one entry per CDR3 protein. The sample has around 19,000 distinct CDR3 sequences, roughly three fifths seen once. The treatment is: roughly 10-day PBMC culture with coronavirus spike peptide pools or control peptides (ViraFEST assay). These TCRs are of unknown antigen specificity. The specimen comprised CD4+ T cells from blood, cultured in vitro, sampled after SARS-CoV-2 vaccination. The source is a human donor who had recovered from COVID-19.

The chain couples TRBV20-1 to TRBJ1-1, with a possible D match to TRBD1 (5 bases). V was trimmed by 3 bases and J by 5 bases, leaving 13 bases between them. Germline CDR1 is DFQATT and CDR2 is SNEGSKA (reference sequence). CDR3 size: 13 residues. The CDR3 region has the DNA TGCAGTGCTAGTCTGACAGAATTTACTGAAGCTTTCTTT. It yields the protein CSASLTEFTEAFF.

The chain is built from TRBV20-1 and TRBJ2-7; 11 nucleotides match TRBD2. Germline-derived CDR1 and CDR2 are DFQATT and SNEGSKA (reference sequence). The ends lost 5 bases at V and 8 bases at J; junction bases unmatched: 8. The CDR3 covers 13 residues. The CDR3 coding sequence is TGCAGTGCTGAACTAGCGGGAGTAGGTCAGCAGTACTTC. Translated: CSAELAGVGQQYF.

This sequence joins TRBV7-9 and TRBJ1-5; 7 positions agree with TRBD1. In germline, CDR1 is SEHNR, CDR2 FQNEAQ (reference sequence). This CDR3 contains 15 residues. V lost 1 base, J lost 3 bases, and 3 bases stayed unmatched. The CDR3 bases are TGTGCCAGCAGCTTAGGGGGACAGCCCAATCAGCCCCAGCATTTT. Encoded protein: CASSLGGQPNQPQHF.

This clonotype showed up just a few times. The chain employs TRBV7-2 and TRBJ1-1, with unresolved D. Trimming shortened V by 5 bases and J by 5 bases, and 12 bases separated the two germline ends. CDR1 SGHTA and CDR2 FQGNSA come from the germline V gene. This CDR3 spans 13 amino acids. Here the CDR3 reads CASSPPGRTEAFF. The CDR3 DNA reads as TGTGCCAGCAGCCCGCCGGGGAGAACTGAAGCTTTCTTT.

The chain links TRBV19 to TRBJ1-1, with 9 bases identical to TRBD1. This CDR3 is 15 amino acids long. The V segment lost 1 base and the J segment 5 bases; nucleotides outside the gene matches: 5. Per germline, CDR1 LNHDA and CDR2 SQIVND (reference sequence). The CDR3 loop is CASSIGDRVHTEAFF. The DNA for the CDR3 is TGTGCCAGTAGTATAGGGGACAGGGTGCATACTGAAGCTTTCTTT.

Comment on this clonotype: The junction departs from germline at one end; a sequencing error may be responsible. This chain connects TRBV27 to TRBJ1-5, with D unresolved. The CDR3 runs to 13 residues. CDR1 and CDR2 (germline): MNHEY, SMNVEV (reference sequence). CDR3 bases: TGTGTCAGCAGCTTTTCTTCTGTCCAGCCCCAGCATTTT. Translating it yields CVSSFSSVQPQHF.